A selection of T cell receptor beta chains follows, all from one sample in a study of T cell repertoires in cytomegalovirus infection. TCRdb analysed the reads with MiXCR anew, one entry per CDR3 protein. The sample lists more than 140,000 distinct CDR3 sequences, about 6.5% seen once, with about a sixth in the top ten. The specimen sequenced was PBMCs. These receptors originate from a human donor in good health (CMV status not recorded). Some clones in this sample may be carry-over from other donors' samples. CDR3s leave out the opening cysteine and the closing phenylalanine or tryptophan.

j_call: TRBJ2-3
v_call: TRBV2
cdr3_aa: ASSEDVFAGESTDTQY

j_call: TRBJ1-2
v_call: TRBV2
cdr3_aa: ASSAIWDRSYGYT

j_call: TRBJ2-2
v_call: TRBV7-2
cdr3_aa: ASARPGRELF

j_call: TRBJ1-2
v_call: TRBV7-2
cdr3_aa: ASSSTPGRAGYT

j_call: TRBJ2-1
v_call: TRBV20-1
cdr3_aa: SARSQSLFATGQF

j_call: TRBJ2-3
v_call: TRBV7-3
cdr3_aa: ASSIGQTSTDTQY

j_call: TRBJ2-7
v_call: TRBV20-1
cdr3_aa: SASGDSSYEQY

j_call: TRBJ2-2
v_call: TRBV7-2
cdr3_aa: ASSLVGEIGELF

j_call: TRBJ2-5
v_call: TRBV28
cdr3_aa: ASTSYQETQY

j_call: TRBJ2-1
v_call: TRBV20-1
cdr3_aa: SAEDRGSYNEQF

j_call: TRBJ2-7
v_call: TRBV27
cdr3_aa: ASSQYPLEREQY

j_call: TRBJ2-3
v_call: TRBV7-2
cdr3_aa: ASSSNGGASDTQY

j_call: TRBJ2-1
v_call: TRBV7-2
cdr3_aa: ASSLGVGSGGRGNEQF

j_call: TRBJ2-2
v_call: TRBV7-2
cdr3_aa: ASSPTGTSGVGELF

j_call: TRBJ1-5
v_call: TRBV28
cdr3_aa: TSSFRGPVGNQPQH

j_call: TRBJ1-1
v_call: TRBV7-3
cdr3_aa: ASSRARGTEAF

j_call: TRBJ1-1
v_call: TRBV3-1
cdr3_aa: ASSHQDRRGTEAF

j_call: TRBJ2-7
v_call: TRBV6-6
cdr3_aa: ASSPWSSGGVYGSYEQY